One T cell receptor beta chain is described in this entry. What it binds is unknown. Researchers ran the PCR with 60 Vbeta and 13 Jbeta primers. Sequencing was performed with immunoSEQ multiplex PCR; in TCRdb, only in-frame clones are kept and a portion is missing. The table lists under 150,000 clones, about 83% of them singletons. Donors likely had unrecorded immune exposures despite being nominally healthy when sampled. Germline lookup yields CDR1 SGDLS and CDR2 YYNGEE. The CDR3 loop spans 16 amino acids. V lost 3 bases, J lost 9 bases, and 15 bases stayed unmatched. The data belong to a study of cytomegalovirus exposure and HLA in healthy donors. Study results and limitations: Highest at DRB1 and lowest at HLA-C, TCR association rates differed among HLA loci in a later analysis. Immune exposure data for these donors was limited to CMV serostatus.

The receptor was derived from a woman younger than 45 in good health and CMV-seronegative. Sequenced input: PBMCs. V usage is TRBV9 and J usage is TRBJ2-1; 7 bases line up with TRBD1. This CDR3 is CASSGRQGARRSEQFF. The CDR3 DNA reads TGTGCCAGCAGCGGAAGACAGGGCGCCCGTCGAAGTGAGCAGTTCTTC. Together with reference TRBV9 and TRBJ2-1, the CDR3 gives the full variable domain: DSGVTQTPKHLITATGQRVTLRCSPRSGDLSVYWYQQSLDQGLQFLIQYYNGEERAKGNILERFSAQQFPDLHSELNLSSLELGDSALYFCASSGRQGARRSEQFFGPGTRLTVL.